This TCR beta chain was captured by sequencing in a study of tumor and adjacent non-tumor tissue in lung cancer. The V gene's germline CDR1 is SGHNT and CDR2 YENEEA. The CDR3 covers 12 residues. Trimming pared 8 bases from V and 10 bases from J, leaving 12 bases between. A modified ARM-PCR protocol with three rounds of nested PCR amplified TCRbeta. TCRdb itself ran the multiplex PCR reads through MiXCR, one entry per CDR3 protein. The sample has approximately 82,000 distinct CDR3 sequences; over 65% are singletons. RNA was extracted from bulk tissue without any cell sorting. The normal lung tissue was taken more than 3 cm from the tumor edge.

This chain uses TRBV11-3 with TRBJ1-6; D gene ambiguous. The TCR was taken from a man aged 65 to 79 with non-small cell lung cancer. Material: distant non-tumor lung tissue. The CDR3 bases are TGTGCCAGCCGGGGAAGTGACTCACCCCTCCACTTT. Amino acids: CASRGSDSPLHF.